Here is one T cell receptor beta chain with its context. The record originates from a study of technical replicates of blood from a handful of donors. Measured with immunoSEQ multiplex PCR; TCRdb has only the in-frame clones, and not every one. The table includes about 61,000 clones, about 96% detected once. Germline V lookup: CDR1 SGHRS, CDR2 YFSETQ. The V and J ends lost 0 bases and 0 bases respectively, with 19 bases between them. The CDR3 has 19 residues. Sequencing was performed on T cells isolated from PBMCs. This TCR derives from a human donor in good health. The chain is built from TRBV5-1 and TRBJ1-3; D is unclear. CDR3 nucleotides: TGCGCCAGCAGCTTGGATCCGTTCGTGTTGGGGAGCTCTGGAAACACCATATATTTT. Protein sequence: CASSLDPFVLGSSGNTIYF.